The 13 T cell receptor beta chains reported below all come from one sample, sequenced in a study of T cells after yellow fever vaccination (dated by TCRdb to the late 2010s). In light of the paper, this sample's treatment or condition label describes: live attenuated yellow fever vaccine strain. The library relied on 5' RACE. These reads were obtained on an Illumina HiSeq 2500. The public reads were quality trimmed at Q25 with fastp and then assembled into clones with MiXCR by TCRdb, keeping productive beta chains. When rows share a CDR3 protein, they turn into one entry using the most common DNA and genes. This sample comprises roughly 170,000 distinct CDR3 sequences, roughly 6.2% of them detected only once. The top ten clones comprise under 3% of the sample. Sequencing was performed on CD4+ T cells sorted from PBMCs, taken on the day of the first yellow fever vaccination. The receptors stem from a man aged 18-30 years who received the YFV17D yellow fever vaccine.

This clonotype has more than one count but fewer than ten. V usage is TRBV6-2 or TRBV6-3 and J usage is TRBJ2-3, with D unresolved. The CDR3 runs to 11 residues. V was shortened by 8 bases and J by 6 bases, with 9 bases between the two germline ends. Germline CDR1 and CDR2: MNHEY and SVGEGT. CDR3 bases: TGTGCCAGCGGGTCGGTTGATACGCAGTATTTT. This sequence encodes CASGSVDTQYF.

This clonotype was seen more than once but under ten times. This rearrangement joins TRBV12-5 to TRBJ2-1, with D uncertain. This CDR3 contains 13 residues. With 5 bases removed from V and 3 bases from J, the gap between germline ends came to 8 bases. CDR1 and CDR2 from the germline V gene are LGHNT and FRNRAP. The CDR3 DNA follows: TGTGCTAGTGGTCCGGACCACTACAATGAGCAGTTCTTC. Translation: CASGPDHYNEQFF. Combining the CDR3 with reference TRBV12-5 and TRBJ2-1 gives the whole variable domain DARVTQTPRHKVTEMGQEVTMRCQPILGHNTVFWYRQTMMQGLELLAYFRNRAPLDDSGMPKDRFSAEMPDATLATLKIQPSEPRDSAVYFCASGPDHYNEQFFGPGTRLTVL.

The rearrangement joins TRBV7-3 to TRBJ2-3; 8 bases agree with TRBD2. This CDR3 spans 16 amino acids. Germline V CDR1 and CDR2: SGHTA, FQGTGA. V lost 5 bases, J lost 0 bases, and 7 bases stayed unmatched. In DNA, the CDR3 is TGTGCCAGCAGCCCCACCGGGGGGGCTAGCACAGATACGCAGTATTTT. Its protein is CASSPTGGASTDTQYF. Full variable domain (outside the CDR3, taken from reference TRBV7-3 and TRBJ2-3): GAGVSQTPSNKVTEKGKYVELRCDPISGHTALYWYRQSLGQGPEFLIYFQGTGAADDSGLPNDRFFAVRPEGSVSTLKIQRTERGDSAVYLCASSPTGGASTDTQYFGPGTRLTVL.

The sample holds many counts of this clonotype. The genes are TRBV6-5 and TRBJ2-5; TRBD2 might be the D (6 bases). CDR3 length: 16 amino acids. Germline values: CDR1 MNHEY, CDR2 SVGAGI. The ends were cut back, 2 bases at V and 0 bases at J, with 13 bases in the middle. CDR3 bases: TGTGCCAGCAGTTACGGTCCGGGACTGTACCAAGAGACCCAGTACTTC. This codes for CASSYGPGLYQETQYF.

This clonotype showed up many times. The chain has TRBV4-3 and TRBJ2-3; D remains ambiguous. Trimming stripped 4 bases from V and 5 bases from J, with 10 bases between. This CDR3 has 13 residues. Germline V gene data show CDR1 as LGHNA and CDR2 as YSLEER. The CDR3 sequence: CASSLSLLDTQYF. The CDR3 bases are TGCGCCAGCAGCCTAAGTCTTTTAGATACGCAGTATTTT.

This clonotype has just a few counts. The J gene is TRBJ1-4, the V gene TRBV7-2; possibly TRBD1 for D (6 bases). Germline CDR1 reads SGHTA; CDR2 reads FQGNSA. V dropped 3 bases and J dropped 8 bases, with 10 bases sitting between them. This CDR3 comprises 13 residues. The DNA of the CDR3 is TGTGCCAGCAGCTTTGCAGGGGAAGAAAAACTGTTTTTT. Its protein is CASSFAGEEKLFF. The full variable domain, completed using reference TRBV7-2 and TRBJ1-4, is GAGVSQSPSNKVTEKGKDVELRCDPISGHTALYWYRQSLGQGLEFLIYFQGNSAPDKSGLPSDRFSAERTGGSVSTLTIQRTQQEDSAVYLCASSFAGEEKLFFGSGTQLSVL.

This clonotype was detected many times. The chain combines TRBV4-2 with TRBJ2-7, with a tentative D call TRBD1 (5 bases). The CDR3 spans 14 residues. Trimming left V 1 base short and J 7 bases short, with 14 bases between. Germline V gives CDR1 LGHNA, CDR2 YNFKEQ. CDR3 nucleotide sequence: TGTGCCAGCAGCCAAGCTGGGGCTGCAAAGGAGCAGTACTTC. Protein: CASSQAGAAKEQYF.

In this sample, this clonotype turned up many times. The V gene is TRBV24-1, the J gene TRBJ2-1; 12 bases agree with TRBD2. Germline values: CDR1 KGHDR, CDR2 SFDVKD. The CDR3 runs to 16 residues. Unmatched junction bases numbered 2, after V lost 2 bases and J lost 4 bases. The CDR3 nucleotides read TGTGCCACCAGTGATTCTCTAGCGGGGGGGTACAATGAGCAGTTCTTC. Translation: CATSDSLAGGYNEQFF.

This clonotype was found many times. The V gene is TRBV7-6, the J gene TRBJ2-5, with 10 bases matching TRBD1. This CDR3 comprises 14 residues. Germline V CDR1 and CDR2: SGHVS, FNYEAQ. V lost 1 base and J lost 4; bases outside the gene matches: 0. CDR3 sequence (DNA): TGTGCCAGCAGCTTAGGGACAGGGGGAGAGACCCAGTACTTC. Amino acids: CASSLGTGGETQYF.

There are a few counts of this clonotype. J is TRBJ1-2 and V is TRBV7-9; no clear D gene. CDR3 length equals 14 residues. CDR1 is SEHNR, CDR2 FQNEAQ, per germline (reference sequence). V lost 2 bases and J 0 bases, leaving 7 bases between the germline ends. CDR3 sequence (DNA): TGTGCCAGCAGCTTATCGGCAGCTAACTATGGCTACACCTTC. Translation: CASSLSAANYGYTF. Variable domain in full (rest from reference TRBV7-9 and TRBJ1-2): DTGVSQNPRHKITKRGQNVTFRCDPISEHNRLYWYRQTLGQGPEFLTYFQNEAQLEKSRLLSDRFSAERPKGSFSTLEIQRTEQGDSAMYLCASSLSAANYGYTFGSGTRLTVV.

This clonotype was seen a few times. V usage is TRBV6-5 and J usage is TRBJ1-5; D not certain. Germline loops: CDR1 MNHEY, CDR2 SVGAGI. The V and J ends lost 6 bases and 1 base respectively, with 10 bases between them. CDR3 length: 14 residues. The CDR3 sequence is CASSPASSNQPQHF. CDR3 DNA: TGTGCCAGCAGCCCCGCGTCGAGCAATCAGCCCCAGCATTTT.

This clonotype turned up a few times. The chain carries TRBV27 and TRBJ2-1; a possible D gene is TRBD2 (7 bases). The CDR3 sequence is 16 residues long. The germline CDR1 and CDR2 sequences are MNHEY and SMNVEV (reference sequence). V lost 5 bases and J lost 0, with 14 bases in between. CDR3 sequence (DNA): TGTGCCAGCAGTAAAACGGGGGGCCGCTCCTACAATGAGCAGTTCTTC. Translation gives CASSKTGGRSYNEQFF.

This chain uses TRBV20-1 with TRBJ2-5; 12 nucleotides match TRBD2. The germline gives CDR1 DFQATT, CDR2 SNEGSKA (reference sequence). The CDR3 totals 17 residues. Trimming took 0 bases from V and 5 from J; bases not matched to a gene: 10. CDR3 DNA sequence: TGCAGTGCTAGAGATCGGCTAGCGGGGGGGCACGGGGAGACCCAGTACTTC. Translating it yields CSARDRLAGGHGETQYF.